This T cell receptor (beta chain) was retrieved from a study of blood T cell repertoires in COVID-19. TCRdb's copy holds only in-frame clones and misses some; the assay was immunoSEQ multiplex PCR. This sample has approximately 70,000 clones, with 75% to 95% found just once. This CDR3 is built from 15 residues. The chain carries TRBV12-2 and TRBJ2-7; the table calls TRBD1, which could not be checked here. TRBV12-2 counts as a pseudogene. Sequencing was done on a sample of peripheral blood. This TCR was sampled from a man aged 35-49 years with COVID-19, enrolled during active disease. Here the CDR3 DNA reads TGTGCAAGTCGCTTCTGGGGGACAGCAACCTACGAGCAGTACTTC. Translation: CASRFWGTATYEQYF.